This T cell receptor beta chain was retrieved from a study of Tregs in tolerant kidney transplant recipients. General study results and limits: The small number of patients limits these findings pending further validation. Activated donor B cell expansion appeared to reveal the most relevant donor-specific TCRbeta repertoire.

Note on this clone: What it recognizes is unknown.

The assay was immunoSEQ multiplex PCR, and TCRdb's table has in-frame clones only and misses some. The table lists some 90,000 clones, approximately 92% of them singletons. Thawed PBMCs were FACS-sorted into unstimulated CD4+CD25+CD127- regulatory T cells, CD4+CD25- non-regulatory cells, CD4 and CD8 cells. CDR1 is SGHAT and CDR2 is FQNNGV in the germline V gene. Trimming left V 3 bases short and J 8 bases short, with 25 bases between. The length of the CDR3 is 17 residues. V usage is TRBV11-2 and J usage is TRBJ1-2; a possible D gene is TRBD1 (6 bases). This sequence was found in a human donor in good health. The sequencing input was CD8+ T cells from blood. The CDR3 here is CASSLAFYREAASGYTF. The CDR3 DNA is TGTGCCAGCAGCTTGGCCTTCTACAGGGAGGCCGCGTCAGGCTACACCTTC. Based on the CDR3 plus reference TRBV11-2 and TRBJ1-2, the full variable domain is EAGVAQSPRYKIIEKRQSVAFWCNPISGHATLYWYQQILGQGPKLLIQFQNNGVVDDSQLPKDRFSAERLKGVDSTLKIQPAKLEDSAVYLCASSLAFYREAASGYTFGSGTRLTVV.